This TCR beta chain was documented in a study of cytomegalovirus exposure and HLA in healthy donors. Overall study findings and caveats: The study dropped some indistinguishable V segments, TRBV6-2 and TRBV6-3 among them. Rates of TCR association differed by HLA locus in a later analysis, with DRB1 highest and HLA-C lowest.

This clone occurred once. Its cognate antigen is unknown. A multiplex PCR was run with 60 Vbeta primers and 13 Jbeta primers. This table comes from immunoSEQ multiplex PCR, and its TCRdb copy is limited to in-frame clones, with some not included. The sample comprises 100,000 to 150,000 clones, around 80% of which are singletons, and 2.7% rests with the top ten. V gave up 5 bases and J gave up 2 bases; unmatched junction bases: 9. The CDR3 extends over 17 amino acids. Germline values: CDR1 SGHVS, CDR2 FQNEAQ. The receptor was isolated from a woman in her 40s in good health and CMV-seropositive. The specimen sequenced was PBMCs. The genes are TRBV7-8 and TRBJ2-5; 12 bases map to TRBD2. The CDR3 region has the DNA TGTGCCAGCAGCCGTTCTAGCGGGAGGGCCTCTCAAGAGACCCAGTACTTC. The encoded protein is CASSRSSGRASQETQYF. Combining the CDR3 with reference TRBV7-8 and TRBJ2-5 gives the whole variable domain GAGVSQSPRYKVAKRGQDVALRCDPISGHVSLFWYQQALGQGPEFLTYFQNEAQLDKSGLPSDRFFAERPEGSVSTLKIQRTQQEDSAVYLCASSRSSGRASQETQYFGPGTRLLVL.